This T cell receptor beta chain was recorded in a study of tumor-infiltrating lymphocytes in oesophageal squamous cell carcinoma. The length of the CDR3 is 13 residues. The germline V gene has CDR1 LNHDA and CDR2 SQIVND (reference sequence). Losses at the gene ends were 6 bases for V and 1 base for J; bases not matched to a gene: 0. TCRdb recomputed calls from the PCR reads with MiXCR, one row per CDR3 protein. The data contain fewer than 20,000 distinct CDR3 sequences, around half of them singletons. The sequence came from a female donor with esophageal squamous cell carcinoma. The chain uses TRBV19 and TRBJ2-1; 7 bases match TRBD2. Material for sequencing was esophageal tumor tissue. DNA of the CDR3: TGTGCCAGTAGCGGGAGGTCCTACAATGAGCAGTTCTTC. It encodes CASSGRSYNEQFF.